The 19 T cell receptor beta chains reported below all come from one sample, sequenced in a study of blood T cell repertoires in COVID-19. Measured with immunoSEQ multiplex PCR; TCRdb has only the in-frame clones, and not every one. This sample has 150,000 to 200,000 clones, with roughly 86% found just once. Input material: peripheral blood. These receptors were taken from a woman under 40 with active or convalescent COVID-19.

V gene TRBV7-8 combines with J gene TRBJ1-1; D might be TRBD1 (6 bases). The germline gives CDR1 SGHVS, CDR2 FQNEAQ. The CDR3 covers 14 residues. V gave up 5 bases and J gave up 3 bases, with 13 bases separating them. CDR3 protein: CASSPGGADTEAFF. The CDR3, as DNA: TGTGCCAGCAGCCCGGGGGGGGCGGACACTGAAGCTTTCTTT. Based on the CDR3 plus reference TRBV7-8 and TRBJ1-1, the full variable domain is GAGVSQSPRYKVAKRGQDVALRCDPISGHVSLFWYQQALGQGPEFLTYFQNEAQLDKSGLPSDRFFAERPEGSVSTLKIQRTQQEDSAVYLCASSPGGADTEAFFGQGTRLTVV.

The gene calls are TRBV15 and TRBJ2-1, with 11 bases identical to TRBD1. The V gene end was trimmed by 5 bases and the J gene end by 3 bases; junction bases not matched to a gene: 3. The CDR3 spans 15 residues. Per germline, CDR1 LNHNV and CDR2 YYDKDF (reference sequence). CDR3 sequence (DNA): TGTGCCACCAGCCGAGGGACAGGGGGCTACAATGAGCAGTTCTTC. Amino acids: CATSRGTGGYNEQFF.

J is TRBJ1-5 and V is TRBV6-5, with 11 bases matching TRBD1. V trimming: 6 bases; J trimming: 7 bases; junction bases outside the gene matches: 5. The CDR3 consists of 14 residues. Germline CDR1 and CDR2: MNHEY and SVGAGI. This chain's CDR3 is CASRGQGAVQPQHF. The DNA of the CDR3 is TGTGCCAGCAGAGGACAGGGGGCTGTACAGCCCCAGCATTTT.

V usage is TRBV18 and J usage is TRBJ1-1; TRBD1 aligns across 8 bases. This CDR3 has 15 amino acids. From germline, CDR1 is KGHSH and CDR2 LQKENI. V was clipped by 3 bases and J by 6 bases; unmatched bases: 9. CDR3 DNA sequence: TGTGCCAGCTCACCTGCGGGACAGGAAAGGGCTGAAGCTTTCTTT. Its translation: CASSPAGQERAEAFF.

The sample holds a few counts of this clone. The chain links TRBV2 to TRBJ1-1, with 8 bases aligning to TRBD1. V lost 6 bases, J lost 0 bases, and 3 bases stayed unmatched. Per the germline V gene, CDR1 is SNHLY and CDR2 is FYNNEI. The CDR3 length is 14 residues. The CDR3 DNA is TGTGCCAGCAGATACAGGGGGATGAACACTGAAGCTTTCTTT. Translating it yields CASRYRGMNTEAFF.

This chain joins TRBV7-2 and TRBJ1-5; TRBD1 agrees at 7 bases. Germline V lookup: CDR1 SGHTA, CDR2 FQGNSA. Unmatched junction bases numbered 7, after V lost 5 bases and J lost 6 bases. The CDR3 is 14 amino acids. Here the CDR3 DNA reads TGTGCCAGCAGCAACCGACAGGGCGGTCAGCCCCAGCATTTT. This sequence encodes CASSNRQGGQPQHF.

The chain combines TRBV28 with TRBJ1-1, with unresolved D. Trimming removed 7 bases from V and 0 bases from J, with 9 bases in between. Germline V gene data show CDR1 as MDHEN and CDR2 as SYDVKM. The CDR3 spans 13 residues. The CDR3 reads CASNLVVNTEAFF. The DNA of the CDR3 is TGTGCCAGCAACCTAGTAGTGAACACTGAAGCTTTCTTT.

The CDR3 DNA follows: TGCGCCAGCAGCCAAGATTCCTACGGTAGCTATGAAAAACTGTTTTTT. It yields the protein CASSQDSYGSYEKLFF. The gene calls are TRBV4-1 and TRBJ1-4; D is ambiguous. The CDR3 length is 16 residues. Trimming took 0 bases from V and 6 from J, leaving 14 bases between them. Per germline, CDR1 MGHRA and CDR2 YSYEKL.

This chain connects TRBV12-3 or TRBV12-4 to TRBJ1-2; TRBD1 matches at 8 bases. This CDR3 region has 13 residues. Losses at the gene ends were 4 bases for V and 8 bases for J; bases not matched to a gene: 6. The CDR3 here is CASSYGQGWGYTF. In DNA form, the CDR3 reads TGTGCCAGCAGTTATGGACAGGGTTGGGGCTACACCTTC.

This chain connects TRBV19 to TRBJ1-5, with D perhaps TRBD1 (6 bases). V lost 5 bases and J lost 5, with 19 bases in between. CDR3 length: 16 residues. The V gene's germline CDR1 is LNHDA and CDR2 SQIVND (reference sequence). In nucleotides, the CDR3 is TGTGCCAGTAGTCCGAAGGACAGAGGGTCATATCAGCCCCAGCATTTT. Protein product: CASSPKDRGSYQPQHF.

Only one count was recorded for this clone. The chain has TRBV2 and TRBJ1-2; TRBD1 aligns across 11 bases. CDR1 is SNHLY and CDR2 is FYNNEI in the germline V gene. The length of the CDR3 is 16 residues. The junction had 13 bases not matched to a gene; V was cut back by 6 bases and J by 7 bases. The CDR3 region has the DNA TGTGCCAGCAGAACTCCCCGGGGACAGGGGGTTTCTGGCTACACCTTC. This translates into CASRTPRGQGVSGYTF.

This rearrangement joins TRBV13 to TRBJ2-1; 12 bases match TRBD2. This CDR3 region has 14 residues. Unmatched junction bases numbered 1, after V lost 4 bases and J lost 6 bases. CDR1 and CDR2 (germline): PRHDT, FYEKMQ (reference sequence). The CDR3 region is CASSSGLAGNEQFF. The CDR3 nucleotides are TGTGCCAGCAGCTCGGGACTAGCGGGCAATGAGCAGTTCTTC.

V gene TRBV9 combines with J gene TRBJ2-7; perhaps TRBD2 as D (5 bases). CDR1 is SGDLS, CDR2 YYNGEE, per germline. The CDR3 loop spans 15 amino acids. The V gene lost 0 bases and the J gene lost 0 bases, with 10 bases spanning the gap. This chain's CDR3 is CASSVGADSSYEQYF. DNA for the CDR3: TGTGCCAGCAGCGTAGGAGCGGATAGCTCCTACGAGCAGTACTTC. The full variable domain, with the rest looked up from reference TRBV9 and TRBJ2-7, is DSGVTQTPKHLITATGQRVTLRCSPRSGDLSVYWYQQSLDQGLQFLIQYYNGEERAKGNILERFSAQQFPDLHSELNLSSLELGDSALYFCASSVGADSSYEQYFGPGTRLTVT.

V and J are TRBV5-1 and TRBJ2-1; 9 bases fit TRBD1. Trimming at V came to 3 bases and at J to 6 bases, leaving 13 bases not matched to a gene. This CDR3 region has 17 residues. Germline CDR1 reads SGHRS; CDR2 reads YFSETQ. CDR3 nucleotide sequence: TGCGCCAGCAGCTCTCCGCCAGGGACAGGGAAGTCCAATGAGCAGTTCTTC. Translated: CASSSPPGTGKSNEQFF.

This clone was seen once. The gene calls are TRBV18 and TRBJ1-2; 11 bases are a match to TRBD1. This CDR3 spans 15 amino acids. Germline lookup yields CDR1 KGHSH and CDR2 LQKENI. Unmatched junction bases numbered 7, after V lost 4 bases and J lost 6 bases. In DNA form, the CDR3 reads TGTGCCAGCTCACTAAGGACAGGGGGCGAAGATGGCTACACCTTC. Protein product: CASSLRTGGEDGYTF.

This CDR3 reads CASSFGAGNTIYF. In DNA form, the CDR3 reads TGTGCCAGCAGTTTCGGGGCTGGAAACACCATATATTTT. The V gene is TRBV12-3 or TRBV12-4, the J gene TRBJ1-3; D remains unclear. CDR3 length: 13 amino acids. V was shortened by 3 bases and J by 2 bases, with 5 bases between the two germline ends.

The genes are TRBV19 and TRBJ1-5; 10 bases map to TRBD1. The CDR3 is 16 amino acids. With 5 bases clipped from V and 3 bases from J, the junction kept 7 bases outside the gene matches. CDR1 and CDR2 from the germline V gene are LNHDA and SQIVND (reference sequence). The CDR3 sequence: CASSPGDRGINQPQHF. The CDR3 bases are TGTGCCAGTAGTCCCGGGGACAGGGGAATCAATCAGCCCCAGCATTTT.

The chain links TRBV2 to TRBJ1-1; D uncertain. Germline V lookup: CDR1 SNHLY, CDR2 FYNNEI. The CDR3 spans 13 residues. Trimming took 8 bases from V and 0 from J, leaving 10 bases between them. CDR3 residues: CASVQQMNTEAFF. CDR3 in DNA: TGTGCCAGCGTTCAACAGATGAACACTGAAGCTTTCTTT.

The chain employs TRBV7-2 and TRBJ1-2, with 8 nucleotides matching TRBD1. The CDR3 is 13 amino acids. V was pared by 3 bases and J by 3 bases, with 0 bases of the junction left unmatched. From germline, CDR1 is SGHTA and CDR2 FQGNSA. The CDR3 loop reads CASSLTGDYGYTF. The CDR3 DNA sequence: TGTGCCAGCAGCTTGACAGGGGACTATGGCTACACCTTC.